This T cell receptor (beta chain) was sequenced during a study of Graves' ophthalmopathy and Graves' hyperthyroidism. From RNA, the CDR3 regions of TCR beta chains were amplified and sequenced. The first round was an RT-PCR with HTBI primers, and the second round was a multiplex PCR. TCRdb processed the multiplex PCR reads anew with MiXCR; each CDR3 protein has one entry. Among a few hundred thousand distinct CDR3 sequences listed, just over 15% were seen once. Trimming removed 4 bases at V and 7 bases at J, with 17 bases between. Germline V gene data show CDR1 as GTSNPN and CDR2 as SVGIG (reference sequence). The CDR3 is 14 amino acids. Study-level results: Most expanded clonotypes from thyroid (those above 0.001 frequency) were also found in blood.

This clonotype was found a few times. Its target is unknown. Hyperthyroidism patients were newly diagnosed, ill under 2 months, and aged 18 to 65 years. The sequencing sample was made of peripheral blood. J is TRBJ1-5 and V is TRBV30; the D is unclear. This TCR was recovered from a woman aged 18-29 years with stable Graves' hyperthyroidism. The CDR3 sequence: CAWTLGPPGQPQHF. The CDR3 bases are TGTGCCTGGACCCTCGGCCCCCCCGGACAGCCCCAGCATTTT. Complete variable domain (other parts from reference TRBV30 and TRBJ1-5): SQTIHQWPATLVQPVGSPLSLECTVEGTSNPNLYWYRQAAGRGLQLLFYSVGIGQISSEVPQNLSASRPQDRQFILSSKKLLLSDSGFYLCAWTLGPPGQPQHFGDGTRLSIL.